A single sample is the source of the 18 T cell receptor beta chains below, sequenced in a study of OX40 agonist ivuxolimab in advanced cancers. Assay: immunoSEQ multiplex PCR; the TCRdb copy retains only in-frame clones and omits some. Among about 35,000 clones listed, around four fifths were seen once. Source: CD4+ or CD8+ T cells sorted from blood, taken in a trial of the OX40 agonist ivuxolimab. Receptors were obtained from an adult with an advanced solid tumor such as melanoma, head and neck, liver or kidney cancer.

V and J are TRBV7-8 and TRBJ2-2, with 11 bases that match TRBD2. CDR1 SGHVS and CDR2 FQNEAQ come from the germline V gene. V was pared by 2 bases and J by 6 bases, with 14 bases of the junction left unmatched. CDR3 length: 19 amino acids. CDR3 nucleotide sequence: TGTGCCAGCAGCTTAACGCCAGCTAGCGGGGGGTTTTTCGCCGGGGAGCTGTTTTTT. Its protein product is CASSLTPASGGFFAGELFF.

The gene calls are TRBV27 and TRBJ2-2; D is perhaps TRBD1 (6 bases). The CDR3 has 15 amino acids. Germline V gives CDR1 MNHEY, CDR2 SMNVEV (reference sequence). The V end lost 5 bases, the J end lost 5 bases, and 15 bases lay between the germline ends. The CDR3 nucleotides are TGTGCCAGCAGTACCGGGACAAGACAAACCGGGGAGCTGTTTTTT. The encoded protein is CASSTGTRQTGELFF.

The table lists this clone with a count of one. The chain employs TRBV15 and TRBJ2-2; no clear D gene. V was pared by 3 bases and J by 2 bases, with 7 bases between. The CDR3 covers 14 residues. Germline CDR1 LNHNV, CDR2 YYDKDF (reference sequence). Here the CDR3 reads CATSRVTNTGELFF. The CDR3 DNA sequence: TGTGCCACCAGCAGGGTAACAAACACCGGGGAGCTGTTTTTT.

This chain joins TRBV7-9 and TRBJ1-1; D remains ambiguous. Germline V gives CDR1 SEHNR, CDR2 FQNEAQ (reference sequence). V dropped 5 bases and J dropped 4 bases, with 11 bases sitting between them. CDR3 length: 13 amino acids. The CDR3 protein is CASSPAWITEAFF. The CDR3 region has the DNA TGTGCCAGCAGCCCTGCCTGGATCACTGAAGCTTTCTTT. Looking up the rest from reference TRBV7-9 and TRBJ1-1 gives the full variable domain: DTGVSQNPRHKITKRGQNVTFRCDPISEHNRLYWYRQTLGQGPEFLTYFQNEAQLEKSRLLSDRFSAERPKGSFSTLEIQRTEQGDSAMYLCASSPAWITEAFFGQGTRLTVV.

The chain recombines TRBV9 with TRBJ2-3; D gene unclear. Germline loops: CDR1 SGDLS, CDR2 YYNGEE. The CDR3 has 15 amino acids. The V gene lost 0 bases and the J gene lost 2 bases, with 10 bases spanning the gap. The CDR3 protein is CASSVVSRFTDTQYF. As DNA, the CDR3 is TGTGCCAGCAGCGTAGTTTCCAGGTTCACAGATACGCAGTATTTT.

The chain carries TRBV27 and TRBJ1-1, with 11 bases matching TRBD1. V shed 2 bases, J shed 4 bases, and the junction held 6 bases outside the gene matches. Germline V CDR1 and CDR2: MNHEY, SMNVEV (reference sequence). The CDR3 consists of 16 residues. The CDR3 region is CASSLVGTGGFTEAFF. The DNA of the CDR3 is TGTGCCAGCAGTTTAGTAGGGACAGGGGGATTCACTGAAGCTTTCTTT.

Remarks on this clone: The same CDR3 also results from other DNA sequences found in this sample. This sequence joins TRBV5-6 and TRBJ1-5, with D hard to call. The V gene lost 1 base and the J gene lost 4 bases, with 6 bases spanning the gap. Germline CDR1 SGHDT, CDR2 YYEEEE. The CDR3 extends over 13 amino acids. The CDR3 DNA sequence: TGTGCCAGCAGCTTGCTAGGGAATCAGCCCCAGCATTTT. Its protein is CASSLLGNQPQHF.

In nucleotides, the CDR3 is TGTGCCAGCAGGTACGGACAGACCTATGGCTACACCTTC. It codes for CASRYGQTYGYTF. V is TRBV6-5 and J is TRBJ1-2, with D tentatively TRBD1 (6 bases). The V end lost 6 bases, the J end lost 4 bases, and 12 bases lay between the germline ends. The CDR3 totals 13 residues. Looked up from germline, CDR1 is MNHEY and CDR2 is SVGAGI.

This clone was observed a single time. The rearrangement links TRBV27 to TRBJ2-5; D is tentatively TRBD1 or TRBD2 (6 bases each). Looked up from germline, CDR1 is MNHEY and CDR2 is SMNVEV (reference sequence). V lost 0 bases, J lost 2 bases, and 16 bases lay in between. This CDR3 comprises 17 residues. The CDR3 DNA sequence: TGTGCCAGCAGTTTATCGATTGGGGGGCAGGCACAAGAGACCCAGTACTTC. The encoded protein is CASSLSIGGQAQETQYF.

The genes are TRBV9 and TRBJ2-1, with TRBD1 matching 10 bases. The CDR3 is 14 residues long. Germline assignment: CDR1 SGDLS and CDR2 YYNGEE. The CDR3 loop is CARYRDRGHNEQFF. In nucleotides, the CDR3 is TGTGCTAGGTACCGGGACAGGGGCCACAATGAGCAGTTCTTC.

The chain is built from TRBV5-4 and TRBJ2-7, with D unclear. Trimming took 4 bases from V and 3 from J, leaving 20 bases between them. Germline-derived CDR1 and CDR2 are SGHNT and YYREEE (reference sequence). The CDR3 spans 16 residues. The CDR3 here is CASSPPTSETYYEQYF. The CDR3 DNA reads TGTGCCAGCAGCCCCCCCACATCGGAGACCTACTACGAGCAGTACTTC.

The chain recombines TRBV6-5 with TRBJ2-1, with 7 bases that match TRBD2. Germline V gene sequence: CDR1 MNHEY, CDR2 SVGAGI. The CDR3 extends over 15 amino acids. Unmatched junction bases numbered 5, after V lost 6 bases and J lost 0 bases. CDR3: CASRPRDYSYNEQFF. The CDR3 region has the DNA TGTGCCAGCAGACCCCGGGACTACTCCTACAATGAGCAGTTCTTC.

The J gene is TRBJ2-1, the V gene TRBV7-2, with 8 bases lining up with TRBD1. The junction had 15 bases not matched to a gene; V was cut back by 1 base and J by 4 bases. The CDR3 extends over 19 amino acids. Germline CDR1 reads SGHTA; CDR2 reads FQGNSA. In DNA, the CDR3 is TGTGCCAGCAGCTTAGAGTCGGGGACAGGCGTATTCCGGTACAATGAGCAGTTCTTC. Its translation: CASSLESGTGVFRYNEQFF.

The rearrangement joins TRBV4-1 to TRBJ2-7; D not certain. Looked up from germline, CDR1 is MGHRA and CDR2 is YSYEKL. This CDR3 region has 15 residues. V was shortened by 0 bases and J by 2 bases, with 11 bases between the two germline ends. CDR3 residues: CASSQDGYTTYEQYF. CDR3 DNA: TGCGCCAGCAGCCAAGATGGCTACACTACCTACGAGCAGTACTTC.

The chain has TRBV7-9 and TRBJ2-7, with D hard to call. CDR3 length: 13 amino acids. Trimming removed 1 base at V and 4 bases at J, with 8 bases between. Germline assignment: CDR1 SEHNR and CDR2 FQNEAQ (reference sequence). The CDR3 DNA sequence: TGTGCCAGCAGCTTAGGGGGTTGGTACGAGCAGTACTTC. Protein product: CASSLGGWYEQYF.

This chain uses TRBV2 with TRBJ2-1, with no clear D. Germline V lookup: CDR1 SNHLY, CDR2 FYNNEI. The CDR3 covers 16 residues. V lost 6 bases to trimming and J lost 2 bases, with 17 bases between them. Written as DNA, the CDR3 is TGTGCCAGCAGCTCGCCTACGCGATCACCCTACAATGAGCAGTTCTTC. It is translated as CASSSPTRSPYNEQFF. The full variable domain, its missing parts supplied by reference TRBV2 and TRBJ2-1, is EPEVTQTPSHQVTQMGQEVILRCVPISNHLYFYWYRQILGQKVEFLVSFYNNEISEKSEIFDDQFSVERPDGSNFTLKIRSTKLEDSAMYFCASSSPTRSPYNEQFFGPGTRLTVL.

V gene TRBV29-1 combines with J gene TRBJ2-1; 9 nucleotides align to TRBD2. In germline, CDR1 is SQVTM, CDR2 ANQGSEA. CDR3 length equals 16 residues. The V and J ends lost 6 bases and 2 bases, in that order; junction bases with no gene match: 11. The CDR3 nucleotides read TGCAGCGTCGAGGGGCGGGAGGGCCGGCCCTACAATGAGCAGTTCTTC. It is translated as CSVEGREGRPYNEQFF.

As DNA, the CDR3 is TGTGCCAGCAGCTTAGTGGCAGGGTCCGGGCATACGCAGTATTTT. It translates to CASSLVAGSGHTQYF. The chain is built from TRBV7-8 and TRBJ2-3, with D maybe TRBD1 (5 bases). The germline CDR1 and CDR2 sequences are SGHVS and FQNEAQ. The CDR3 is made up of 15 amino acids. Trimming shortened V by 1 base and J by 7 bases, and 15 bases separated the two germline ends.